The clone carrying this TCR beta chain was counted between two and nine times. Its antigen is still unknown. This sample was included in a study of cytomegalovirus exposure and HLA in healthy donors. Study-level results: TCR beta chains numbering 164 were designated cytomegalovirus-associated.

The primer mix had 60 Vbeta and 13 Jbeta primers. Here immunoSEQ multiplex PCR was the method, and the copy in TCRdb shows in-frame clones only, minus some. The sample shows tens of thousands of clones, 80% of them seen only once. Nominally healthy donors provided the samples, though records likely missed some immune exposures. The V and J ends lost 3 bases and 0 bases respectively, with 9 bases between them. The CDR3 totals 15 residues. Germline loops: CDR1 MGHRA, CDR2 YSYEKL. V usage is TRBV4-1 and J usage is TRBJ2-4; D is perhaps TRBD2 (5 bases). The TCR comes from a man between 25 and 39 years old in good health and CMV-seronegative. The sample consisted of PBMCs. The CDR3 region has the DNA TGCGCCAGCAGCCACCCGGGGTTAGCCAAAAACATTCAGTACTTC. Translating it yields CASSHPGLAKNIQYF.